The 17 T cell receptor beta chains given below trace back to one sample, sequenced in a study of blood T cell repertoires in COVID-19. The repertoire was sequenced with immunoSEQ multiplex PCR; TCRdb's copy has only in-frame clones and lacks some. The repertoire holds roughly 59,000 clones, with 70% to 85% as singletons. Sample: peripheral blood. The receptors were gathered from a man older than 75 with acute or convalescent COVID-19.

J is TRBJ2-4 and V is TRBV7-9, with D perhaps TRBD1 (5 bases). Germline assignment: CDR1 SEHNR and CDR2 FQNEAQ (reference sequence). The CDR3 sequence is 16 residues long. The V end lost 0 bases, the J end lost 1 base, and 10 bases lay between the germline ends. The CDR3, as DNA: TGTGCCAGCAGCTTAGCAGGGGAATTTGCCAAAAACATTCAGTACTTC. Translating it yields CASSLAGEFAKNIQYF.

The J gene is TRBJ2-3, the V gene TRBV7-3, with 13 bases aligning to TRBD2. Unmatched junction bases numbered 13, after V lost 5 bases and J lost 5 bases. Germline V lookup: CDR1 SGHTA, CDR2 FQGTGA. The CDR3 has 18 residues. CDR3 sequence (DNA): TGTGCCAGCAGCCCTACTTTGTCCACTAGCGGGAGGGGAGATACGCAGTATTTT. This encodes CASSPTLSTSGRGDTQYF.

The chain uses TRBV7-2 and TRBJ1-1; D is perhaps TRBD1 (5 bases). Per the germline V gene, CDR1 is SGHTA and CDR2 is FQGNSA. V lost 1 base to trimming and J lost 4 bases, with 10 bases between them. The CDR3 consists of 14 residues. This CDR3 reads CASSLERGLTEAFF. In nucleotides, the CDR3 is TGTGCCAGCAGCTTAGAGCGGGGACTCACTGAAGCTTTCTTT.

This chain links TRBV11-3 with TRBJ2-7, with 9 bases that match TRBD1. The V gene end was trimmed by 5 bases and the J gene end by 5 bases; junction bases not matched to a gene: 13. The CDR3 runs to 16 residues. Germline V gives CDR1 SGHNT, CDR2 YENEEA. The CDR3: CASSALGQGKADEQYF. Written as DNA, the CDR3 is TGTGCCAGCAGCGCACTTGGACAGGGGAAAGCCGACGAGCAGTACTTC.

The gene calls are TRBV11-3 and TRBJ2-7, with D maybe TRBD1 (5 bases). This CDR3 region has 14 residues. The germline CDR1 and CDR2 sequences are SGHNT and YENEEA. V lost 5 bases and J lost 0, with 11 bases in between. CDR3 amino acids: CASSIGQSSYEQYF. As DNA, the CDR3 is TGTGCCAGCAGCATAGGACAAAGCTCCTACGAGCAGTACTTC.

In this sample, this clone turned up a few times. The rearrangement uses TRBV7-9 and TRBJ1-1, with no clear D. In germline, CDR1 is SEHNR, CDR2 FQNEAQ (reference sequence). The CDR3 runs 11 residues. V was clipped by 7 bases and J by 4 bases, with 7 bases between them. The CDR3 sequence: CASTGLTEAFF. The CDR3 DNA is TGTGCCAGCACTGGGCTCACTGAAGCTTTCTTT. Combining the CDR3 with reference TRBV7-9 and TRBJ1-1 gives the whole variable domain DTGVSQNPRHKITKRGQNVTFRCDPISEHNRLYWYRQTLGQGPEFLTYFQNEAQLEKSRLLSDRFSAERPKGSFSTLEIQRTEQGDSAMYLCASTGLTEAFFGQGTRLTVV.

This sequence joins TRBV11-2 and TRBJ2-7; 7 nucleotides line up with TRBD2. This CDR3 comprises 14 residues. V dropped 8 bases and J dropped 0; count of bases not matched to a gene: 7. Per germline, CDR1 SGHAT and CDR2 FQNNGV. The CDR3 DNA sequence: TGTGCCAGCTCTGCCAGCGGGAACTCCTACGAGCAGTACTTC. Translating it yields CASSASGNSYEQYF. The entire variable domain, with the rest obtained from reference TRBV11-2 and TRBJ2-7, is as follows: EAGVAQSPRYKIIEKRQSVAFWCNPISGHATLYWYQQILGQGPKLLIQFQNNGVVDDSQLPKDRFSAERLKGVDSTLKIQPAKLEDSAVYLCASSASGNSYEQYFGPGTRLTVT.

In this sample, this clone turned up a few times. The rearrangement joins TRBV15 to TRBJ2-2, with 9 bases fitting TRBD2. The ends lost 0 bases at V and 0 bases at J; junction bases unmatched: 8. From germline, CDR1 is LNHNV and CDR2 YYDKDF (reference sequence). The CDR3 is made up of 19 amino acids. CDR3 DNA: TGTGCCACCAGCAGAGATAGACTAGCGGCAACCCCGAACACCGGGGAGCTGTTTTTT. Protein product: CATSRDRLAATPNTGELFF. Full variable domain (rest looked up from reference TRBV15 and TRBJ2-2): DAMVIQNPRYQVTQFGKPVTLSCSQTLNHNVMYWYQQKSSQAPKLLFHYYDKDFNNEADTPDNFQSRRPNTSFCFLDIRSPGLGDTAMYLCATSRDRLAATPNTGELFFGEGSRLTVL.

The J gene is TRBJ1-2, the V gene TRBV5-1, with a weak D call TRBD1 (5 bases). This CDR3 has 13 amino acids. Per germline, CDR1 SGHRS and CDR2 YFSETQ. Between the trimmed V and J ends, which lost 4 bases and 1 base, there was a span of 8 bases. DNA of the CDR3: TGCGCCAGCAGCCTCGACAGTAACTATGGCTACACCTTC. As protein: CASSLDSNYGYTF.

This clone was seen more than once but under ten times. The genes are TRBV2 and TRBJ2-7; 7 positions agree with TRBD1. V lost 3 bases, J lost 2 bases, and 7 bases stayed unmatched. CDR3 size: 15 residues. Looked up from germline, CDR1 is SNHLY and CDR2 is FYNNEI. The CDR3 nucleotides read TGTGCCAGCAGTGAGTCTCTAGGGGGCCCCTACGAGCAGTACTTC. Its protein is CASSESLGGPYEQYF.

The chain couples TRBV19 to TRBJ1-1; 8 positions agree with TRBD1. V lost 5 bases, J lost 0 bases, and 8 bases stayed unmatched. Germline V gives CDR1 LNHDA, CDR2 SQIVND (reference sequence). CDR3 length equals 16 residues. The CDR3 sequence is CASSSGTGRVNTEAFF. The CDR3 coding sequence is TGTGCCAGTAGTTCCGGGACAGGTAGGGTGAACACTGAAGCTTTCTTT.

The CDR3 DNA reads TGTGCCAGCAGCTCGCGACAGGGATCGAGCACCGGGGAGCTGTTTTTT. Its translation: CASSSRQGSSTGELFF. The chain combines TRBV5-5 with TRBJ2-2, with TRBD1 matching over 7 bases. Germline trimming cut 3 bases from V and 4 bases from J; bases unmatched to any gene: 9. Germline V CDR1 and CDR2: SGHKS, YYEKEE (reference sequence). This CDR3 spans 16 amino acids.

This chain connects TRBV10-3 to TRBJ1-2; 11 nucleotides agree with TRBD1. The junction had 5 bases not matched to a gene; V was cut back by 2 bases and J by 6 bases. Germline V lookup: CDR1 ENHRY, CDR2 SYGVKD. The CDR3 spans 15 residues. CDR3: CAISEPGQGADGYTF. CDR3 coding DNA: TGTGCCATCAGTGAGCCCGGACAGGGGGCCGATGGCTACACCTTC.

This clone was found once. The V call is TRBV11-3, the J call TRBJ1-4, with 12 bases fitting TRBD1. The CDR3 length is 17 residues. V shed 0 bases and J 2 bases; nucleotides not matched to a gene: 1. The germline V gene has CDR1 SGHNT and CDR2 YENEEA. The CDR3: CASSLDGTGGTNEKLFF. The DNA for the CDR3 is TGTGCCAGCAGCTTAGATGGGACAGGGGGCACTAATGAAAAACTGTTTTTT. The full variable domain, with the rest looked up from reference TRBV11-3 and TRBJ1-4, is EAGVVQSPRYKIIEKKQPVAFWCNPISGHNTLYWYLQNLGQGPELLIRYENEEAVDDSQLPKDRFSAERLKGVDSTLKIQPAELGDSAVYLCASSLDGTGGTNEKLFFGSGTQLSVL.

This rearrangement joins TRBV6-2 or TRBV6-3 to TRBJ2-5; D is ambiguous. CDR1 and CDR2 (germline): MNHEY, SVGEGT. V lost 5 bases and J lost 2, with 12 bases in between. CDR3 length: 14 residues. The CDR3 reads CASSTPRVQETQYF. The CDR3 DNA is TGTGCCAGCAGTACGCCCCGAGTACAAGAGACCCAGTACTTC.

The chain combines TRBV5-1 with TRBJ2-1; the match to TRBD2 covers 8 bases. CDR3 size: 15 residues. The trim removed 5 bases at V and 4 bases at J, leaving 8 bases unmatched. Germline CDR1 is SGHRS and CDR2 is YFSETQ. CDR3 in amino acids: CASSNLAGTYNEQFF. CDR3 bases: TGCGCCAGCAGTAACTTAGCGGGAACGTACAATGAGCAGTTCTTC. Together with reference TRBV5-1 and TRBJ2-1, the CDR3 gives the full variable domain: KAGVTQTPRYLIKTRGQQVTLSCSPISGHRSVSWYQQTPGQGLQFLFEYFSETQRNKGNFPGRFSGRQFSNSRSEMNVSTLELGDSALYLCASSNLAGTYNEQFFGPGTRLTVL.

This chain connects TRBV30 to TRBJ2-1; D is unresolved. CDR1 is GTSNPN and CDR2 is SVGIG in the germline V gene (reference sequence). V shed 1 base and J shed 3 bases, with 4 bases lying between them. The CDR3 has 12 residues. The CDR3 region has the DNA TGTGCCTGGAGTGCCTTCTACAATGAGCAGTTCTTC. This encodes CAWSAFYNEQFF.